This TCR beta chain emerged from a study of breast tumors, draining lymph nodes, adjacent tissues. The CDR3 has 13 residues. V lost 7 bases, J lost 7 bases, and 4 bases stayed unmatched. Per the germline V gene, CDR1 is DFQATT and CDR2 is SNEGSKA (reference sequence). Samples came from axillary lymph nodes draining the breast cancer. MiXCR, applied by TCRdb to the multiplex PCR reads, yields one record per CDR3 protein. The sample includes about 89,000 distinct CDR3 sequences, approximately 31% of them seen just once. The source of this sequence is a female donor with breast cancer. Some clones in this sample may be carry-over from other donors' samples. The sequencing input was axillary lymph node tissue. The rearrangement uses TRBV20-1 and TRBJ2-1; 13 positions match TRBD2. CDR3 sequence (DNA): TGCAGTGGGACTAGCGGGAGAGTGAATGAGCAGTTCTTC. This translates into CSGTSGRVNEQFF.